The 25 T cell receptor beta chains below come from one sample, sequenced in a study of tumor and adjacent non-tumor tissue in lung cancer. Three rounds of nested PCR, following a modified ARM-PCR protocol, produced the TCRbeta library. Each CDR3 protein gets one entry after TCRdb re-called the multiplex PCR reads with MiXCR. The sample shows roughly 220,000 distinct CDR3 sequences, 60% to 85% of them seen only once. The template was RNA from unsorted bulk tissue. Sequenced: lung tumor tissue. The receptor source for this set is a man in his 60s with non-small cell lung cancer.

Remarks on this clonotype: Mismatch with germline at one junction end may stem from a read error. This chain uses TRBV11-1 with TRBJ2-2; TRBD1 might be the D (5 bases). Germline CDR1 SGHAT, CDR2 FQDESV (reference sequence). The CDR3 extends over 15 amino acids. The CDR3 nucleotides are TGTGCCAGCAGCTTTGACAGTGGGAACACCTGGGAGCTGTTTTTT. It translates to CASSFDSGNTWELFF.

Turning to this clonotype: Compared with germline, one end of the junction differs, possibly owing to a read error. The chain links TRBV28 to TRBJ2-5; D possibly matches TRBD1 or TRBD2 (5 bases each). The CDR3 loop spans 14 amino acids. Germline assignment: CDR1 MDHEN and CDR2 SYDVKM. The CDR3: CASNIDRLKETQYF. In DNA, the CDR3 is TGTGCCAGCAATATAGACAGACTAAAAGAGACACAGTACTTC.

Comment on this clonotype: This sequence may be a read error, since a much larger clone differs from it by one base. The V call is TRBV4-2, the J call TRBJ2-6; tentatively, D is TRBD2 (6 bases). Germline CDR1 LGHNA, CDR2 YNFKEQ. There are 15 residues in the CDR3. CDR3 DNA: TGTGCCAGCAGCCAAGAGGGGACTGGGGCCAACCTCCTGACTTTC. This codes for CASSQEGTGANLLTF.

Notes on this clonotype: This is likely a read error, given that the CDR3 carries no conserved phenylalanine or tryptophan at its end. CDR3 residues: CNALGQGATHEQYL. CDR3 in DNA: TGCAATGCCTTAGGACAGGGGGCAACCCACGAGCAGTACCTC. This chain joins TRBV20-1 and TRBJ2-7; the match to TRBD1 covers 11 bases. The CDR3 consists of 14 residues. From germline, CDR1 is DFQATT and CDR2 SNEGSKA (reference sequence).

In regard to this clonotype: No conserved phenylalanine or tryptophan is present at the end of the CDR3, so a read error is the likely explanation. The chain has TRBV11-2 and TRBJ2-7; D gene ambiguous. The germline V gene encodes CDR1 SGHAT and CDR2 FQNNGV. The CDR3 loop spans 15 amino acids. CDR3 region: CGSSQDKSPLYEQYS. CDR3 nucleotides: TGTGGCAGCAGCCAAGACAAGTCCCCCCTCTACGAGCAGTACTCC.

This clonotype was recorded only once. The V call is TRBV11-2, the J call TRBJ2-1; D uncertain. CDR1 is SGHAT, CDR2 FQNNGV, per germline. Trimming cost V 1 base and J 3 bases, with 13 bases left between them. This CDR3 contains 16 residues. The CDR3 here is CASSLVATPFYNEQFF. The CDR3 coding sequence is TGTGCCAGCAGCTTAGTGGCTACTCCGTTCTACAATGAGCAGTTCTTC.

This clonotype was detected many times. The chain employs TRBV20-1 and TRBJ2-2, with 8 nucleotides matching TRBD2. Germline CDR1 and CDR2: DFQATT and SNEGSKA (reference sequence). Germline trimming cut 0 bases from V and 5 bases from J; bases unmatched to any gene: 8. This CDR3 spans 16 amino acids. This CDR3 is CSARDLGRGVTGELFF. The CDR3 DNA follows: TGCAGTGCTAGAGATTTAGGGCGGGGGGTAACCGGGGAGCTGTTTTTT.

The rearrangement uses TRBV6-1 and TRBJ2-1; D may be TRBD2 (6 bases). Germline values: CDR1 MNHNS, CDR2 SASEGT. Trimming stripped 1 base from V and 2 bases from J, with 9 bases between. The CDR3 sequence is 15 residues long. Here the CDR3 DNA reads TGTGCCAGCAGTGAAGTGAGGAGGGCCTACAATGAGCAGTTCTTC. Protein product: CASSEVRRAYNEQFF.

With respect to this clonotype: Its ends do not fully match the called genes, so a read error is possible. J is TRBJ2-7 and V is TRBV20-1; 8 nucleotides match TRBD1. The CDR3 is made up of 14 amino acids. CDR1 and CDR2 (germline): DFQATT, SNEGSKA (reference sequence). CDR3 protein: CSARDRESSYEQNF. For the CDR3, the DNA is TGCAGTGCTAGGGACAGGGAGAGCTCCTACGAGCAGAACTTC.

This clonotype was recorded at least ten times. The CDR3 sequence is CASSIERNTIYF. Written as DNA, the CDR3 is TGTGCCAGCAGCATCGAACGAAACACCATATATTTT. The chain couples TRBV5-4 to TRBJ1-3; D is unresolved. This CDR3 has 12 amino acids. V lost 4 bases and J 5 bases, leaving 7 bases between the germline ends. CDR1 and CDR2 from the germline V gene are SGHNT and YYREEE (reference sequence).

As concerns this clonotype: This may stem from a read error, because a much larger clone lies one nucleotide away. The genes are TRBV6-5 and TRBJ1-5; the D is unclear. Germline-derived CDR1 and CDR2 are MNHEY and SVGAGI. The CDR3 runs to 15 residues. The V and J ends lost 6 bases and 3 bases respectively, with 15 bases between them. The CDR3 here is CASSPVGLVNQPQHF. The CDR3 nucleotides read TGTGCCAGCAGCCCGGTGGGTTTAGTCAATCAGCCCCAGCATTTT.

Turning to this clonotype: A junction end diverges from the germline sequence, so it may reflect a read error. The chain is built from TRBV6-5 and TRBJ2-2, with D possibly TRBD1 on 5 matching bases. The CDR3 spans 14 residues. Per the germline V gene, CDR1 is MNHEY and CDR2 is SVGAGI. In DNA form, the CDR3 reads TGTGCCGGCAGTTCGAACAGGAACACAGGGGAGCTGTTTTTT. This encodes CAGSSNRNTGELFF.

Notes on this clonotype: The junction and the germline gene differ at one end; a read error may be behind it. This chain links TRBV11-2 with TRBJ2-3; 8 nucleotides agree with TRBD2. CDR3 length: 16 residues. CDR1 and CDR2 (germline): SGHAT, FQNNGV. The CDR3: CASSLSSAGGRGTQCF. CDR3 nucleotides: TGTGCCAGCAGCTTAAGTTCTGCGGGAGGCCGGGGGACGCAGTGTTTT.

With respect to this clonotype: The junction differs from germline at one of its ends, possibly a read error. The chain uses TRBV4-2 and TRBJ1-2; D gene uncertain. The germline V gene has CDR1 LGHNA and CDR2 YNFKEQ. The CDR3 loop spans 14 amino acids. The CDR3: CASRQEQPTNGYTF. The CDR3 DNA follows: TGTGCCAGCAGGCAAGAGCAACCGACGAATGGCTACACCTTC.

V usage is TRBV5-4 and J usage is TRBJ2-7, with 8 bases identical to TRBD2. The CDR3 runs 14 residues. V lost 2 bases and J lost 5; bases outside the gene matches: 6. The germline V gene has CDR1 SGHNT and CDR2 YYREEE (reference sequence). The CDR3: CASSFSAGGHEQYF. CDR3 sequence (DNA): TGTGCCAGCAGCTTCTCGGCGGGGGGACACGAGCAGTACTTC. Together with reference TRBV5-4 and TRBJ2-7, the CDR3 gives the full variable domain: ETGVTQSPTHLIKTRGQQVTLRCSSQSGHNTVSWYQQALGQGPQFIFQYYREEENGRGNFPPRFSGLQFPNYSSELNVNALELDDSALYLCASSFSAGGHEQYFGPGTRLTVT.

As to this clonotype: Compared with germline, one end of the junction differs, possibly owing to a read error. This chain connects TRBV4-1 to TRBJ2-7; TRBD1 aligns across 7 bases. In germline, CDR1 is MGHRA, CDR2 YSYEKL. The CDR3 has 14 amino acids. The DNA of the CDR3 is TGCGCCAGCAGTACGAGACAGGGCGAGGGCGAGAAGTACTTC. Its protein is CASSTRQGEGEKYF.

This clonotype was counted at least ten times. V and J are TRBV6-6 and TRBJ2-7; 7 nucleotides match TRBD1. Germline assignment: CDR1 MNHNY and CDR2 SVGAGI (reference sequence). The junction had 7 bases not matched to a gene; V was cut back by 5 bases and J by 3 bases. There are 14 residues in the CDR3. Here the CDR3 reads CASSPYRQGYEQYF. The CDR3 DNA reads TGTGCCAGCAGTCCCTACCGACAGGGCTACGAGCAGTACTTC.

This clonotype was recorded once. The conserved closing phenylalanine or tryptophan is absent in this CDR3, likely reflecting a read error. The limits of the CDR3 on the DNA are not certain, so only TCRdb's listed CDR3 is given. This chain links TRBV4-3 with TRBJ2-1. CDR1 is LGHNA, CDR2 YSLEER, per germline. The CDR3 length is 16 residues, termini included. The CDR3 is CVSSQDRAQTYNEHFS.

This clonotype was observed many times. The rearrangement uses TRBV20-1 and TRBJ2-6, with D hard to call. Germline V gene data show CDR1 as DFQATT and CDR2 as SNEGSKA (reference sequence). This CDR3 region has 12 residues. V shed 3 bases and J shed 10 bases, with 10 bases lying between them. The CDR3 DNA reads TGCAGTGCTAGGGAAAATTCAAACGTCCTGACTTTC. Translating gives CSARENSNVLTF.

V and J are TRBV12-3 or TRBV12-4 and TRBJ2-2; 8 positions match TRBD2. The CDR3 is 14 residues long. Trimming cost V 6 bases and J 8 bases; bases outside gene matches: 8. CDR3 coding DNA: TGTGCCAGCAGCGTAGCGGGAATGGCAGGGGAGCTGTTTTTT. The encoded protein is CASSVAGMAGELFF.

On this clonotype: This may come from a read error, since a much larger clone is one base off. The CDR3 bases are TGCAGCGTCGCCCGGGACGGTAAAGAGACCCAGTGCTTC. It is translated as CSVARDGKETQCF. The V gene is TRBV29-1, the J gene TRBJ2-5; either TRBD1 or TRBD2 may supply D (5 bases each). This CDR3 is 13 amino acids long. Germline values: CDR1 SQVTM, CDR2 ANQGSEA.

The V and J genes are TRBV29-1 and TRBJ1-1; 7 bases map to TRBD1. The V gene end was trimmed by 7 bases and the J gene end by 1 base; junction bases not matched to a gene: 3. The germline V gene encodes CDR1 SQVTM and CDR2 ANQGSEA. CDR3 size: 12 residues. The CDR3 reads CSGRQGNTEAFF. For the CDR3, the DNA is TGCAGCGGACGACAGGGGAACACTGAAGCTTTCTTT.

Of note for this clonotype: Relative to the germline gene, one junction end is altered; a read error may explain this. The chain is built from TRBV12-3 or TRBV12-4 and TRBJ1-3, with a weak D call TRBD1 (6 bases). The CDR3 has 15 residues. The CDR3 reads CVSSLRPRGPNTIYF. DNA for the CDR3: TGTGTCAGCAGCCTTCGTCCCAGGGGCCCAAACACCATATATTTT.

A note on this clonotype: The junction differs from germline at one of its ends, possibly a read error. As DNA, the CDR3 is TGTACCAGCAGTTTAAGTGGGAGTATTAGCACAGATACGCAGTATTTT. The encoded protein is CTSSLSGSISTDTQYF. The V call is TRBV28, the J call TRBJ2-3; TRBD2 is a possible D gene (5 bases). The CDR3 loop spans 16 amino acids. CDR1 is MDHEN and CDR2 is SYDVKM in the germline V gene.

The chain couples TRBV30 to TRBJ1-1, with no clear D. Per the germline V gene, CDR1 is GTSNPN and CDR2 is SVGIG (reference sequence). Trimming took off 4 bases at V and 0 bases at J, with 9 bases between the two ends. The CDR3 has 13 amino acids. The DNA of the CDR3 is TGTGCCTGGACGCCCGGGGTGAACACTGAAGCTTTCTTT. Its translation: CAWTPGVNTEAFF.